This T cell receptor (beta chain) was retrieved from a study of molecular identifiers for immune sequencing clone quantification. Study results and caveats: Detecting spiked Jurkat TCR RNA from one cell among roughly 900,000 naive cells was reportedly possible.

This clonotype was picked up many times. Its antigen is not known. The CDR3 length is 13 residues. V was clipped by 6 bases and J by 3 bases, with 9 bases between them. Germline CDR1 LNHDA, CDR2 SQIVND (reference sequence). For naive CD8 T cells, sorting used the CD8+CD4-CCR7+CD45RA+ phenotype. TCRdb recomputed calls from the PCR reads with MiXCR, one row per CDR3 protein. The table lists under 650,000 distinct CDR3 sequences, roughly 21% of them singletons. This sequence was found in a human donor in good health. Some libraries in this study had Jurkat cell RNA spiked in. Sequencing input: naive CD8+ T cells from blood, with Jurkat cell RNA spiked in. Subset indicated: FACS-sorted CD8+CD4-CCR7+CD45RA+ naive T cells. The chain employs TRBV19 and TRBJ1-5, with D unclear. In nucleotides, the CDR3 is TGTGCCAGTAGCCAGGCCTTCAATCAGCCCCAGCATTTT. Translation: CASSQAFNQPQHF.